The 4 T cell receptor beta chains below all came from one sample that was sequenced in a study of T cell changes during pregnancy in multiple sclerosis. Sequenced by immunoSEQ multiplex PCR; TCRdb stores in-frame clones only, minus some. The data hold about 100,000 clones, with about 94% observed a single time. The input for sequencing was peripheral blood, taken before pregnancy. Receptors originate from a female donor with multiple sclerosis, enrolled in a pregnancy study.

The V and J genes are TRBV6-5 and TRBJ1-1; D is possibly TRBD1 (6 bases). The CDR3 loop spans 13 amino acids. Germline values: CDR1 MNHEY, CDR2 SVGAGI. Trimming shortened V by 4 bases and J by 5 bases, and 11 bases separated the two germline ends. The CDR3 region has the DNA TGTGCCAGCAGTTCTACAGGGAGTACTGAAGCTTTCTTT. It translates to CASSSTGSTEAFF.

The CDR3 DNA sequence: TGTGCCAGCAGCCGGTCCTCTAGCGGGAGTTCGGCCGGGGAGCTGTTTTTT. Its protein product is CASSRSSSGSSAGELFF. The rearrangement uses TRBV7-2 and TRBJ2-2, with TRBD2 matching over 10 bases. Germline V lookup: CDR1 SGHTA, CDR2 FQGNSA. V lost 5 bases to trimming and J lost 6 bases; unmatched junction nucleotides: 12. The CDR3 extends over 17 amino acids. Looking up the rest from reference TRBV7-2 and TRBJ2-2 gives the full variable domain: GAGVSQSPSNKVTEKGKDVELRCDPISGHTALYWYRQSLGQGLEFLIYFQGNSAPDKSGLPSDRFSAERTGGSVSTLTIQRTQQEDSAVYLCASSRSSSGSSAGELFFGEGSRLTVL.

This clone appeared once. The genes are TRBV29-1 and TRBJ2-7; TRBD1 agrees at 10 bases. The junction had 0 bases not matched to a gene; V was cut back by 4 bases and J by 3 bases. The germline V gene encodes CDR1 SQVTM and CDR2 ANQGSEA. The CDR3 runs to 12 residues. The CDR3 DNA sequence: TGCAGCGTTGGGGACAGGGGCTACGAGCAGTACTTC. This translates into CSVGDRGYEQYF.

The J gene is TRBJ1-6, the V gene TRBV30; TRBD1 might be the D (5 bases). In germline, CDR1 is GTSNPN, CDR2 SVGIG (reference sequence). The CDR3 runs to 15 residues. Trimming stripped 0 bases from V and 10 bases from J, with 16 bases between. The CDR3 nucleotides are TGTGCCTGGAGTGTACGGGCAGGGTCTGAATCACCCCTCCACTTT. Protein product: CAWSVRAGSESPLHF.